The source of this T cell receptor (beta chain) is a study of lymphopenia after photon versus proton radiotherapy. The study, taken as a whole, reports: Proton therapy kept repertoires fairly stable, unlike photons, which gained effector/memory cells.

Sequencing used immunoSEQ multiplex PCR; TCRdb keeps in-frame clones, though not all of them. The sample shows about 68,000 clones, roughly 93% of them seen only once. With regard to this clone: Its specificity is not known.

The CDR3 extends over 16 amino acids. Looked up from germline, CDR1 is SGHNT and CDR2 is YYREEE (reference sequence). V trimming: 0 bases; J trimming: 0 bases; junction bases outside the gene matches: 2. The specimen comprised peripheral blood, sampled from a patient treated with photon-based radiotherapy. The chain carries TRBV5-4 and TRBJ2-2; 7 nucleotides match TRBD2. The TCR comes from a woman aged 70 to 79 with pancreatic cancer. CDR3 in DNA: TGTGCCAGCAGCTTGGGGAGCGGGGCGAACACCGGGGAGCTGTTTTTT. Translation gives CASSLGSGANTGELFF.